Following are 21 T cell receptor beta chains from one sample sequenced in a study of shared clonotypes between healthy human individuals. Generated by immunoSEQ multiplex PCR, the TCRdb table keeps only in-frame clones and is missing some. The repertoire holds over a million clones, with about 80% as singletons. What was sequenced was memory CD4+ T cells sorted from blood. The subset: CD45RA-negative fraction. These TCRs come from a man between 18 and 35 years old in good health.

The rearrangement joins TRBV7-3 to TRBJ1-2; TRBD1 aligns across 7 bases. The junction had 13 bases not matched to a gene; V was cut back by 5 bases and J by 1 base. In germline, CDR1 is SGHTA, CDR2 FQGTGA. This CDR3 spans 17 amino acids. In DNA, the CDR3 is TGTGCCAGCAGCCTAAAGCCCAGGGGGACCTATAACTATGGCTACACCTTC. Its translation is CASSLKPRGTYNYGYTF.

The rearrangement uses TRBV9 and TRBJ2-1, with 10 nucleotides matching TRBD1. The CDR3 is 14 residues long. The J segment lost 8 bases and the V segment lost 3 bases, leaving 5 bases of the junction unmatched. Germline assignment: CDR1 SGDLS and CDR2 YYNGEE. In nucleotides, the CDR3 is TGTGCCAGCAGCGAATTGACAGGGGGCGATGAGCAGTTCTTC. Translation: CASSELTGGDEQFF.

This chain connects TRBV5-1 to TRBJ2-3; 11 bases align to TRBD1. The J segment lost 3 bases and the V segment lost 4 bases, leaving 7 bases of the junction unmatched. This CDR3 is built from 16 residues. CDR1 and CDR2 (germline): SGHRS, YFSETQ. CDR3 protein: CASSHGGTGGTDTQYF. CDR3 sequence (DNA): TGCGCCAGCAGCCACGGAGGGACAGGGGGTACAGATACGCAGTATTTT.

The chain combines TRBV10-3 with TRBJ1-5; no reliable D call. Trimming removed 10 bases from V and 6 bases from J, with 25 bases in between. The CDR3 contains 16 residues. Germline V gene lookup returns CDR1 ENHRY and CDR2 SYGVKD. The CDR3 coding sequence is TGTGCCACTTCTAGGGTAGGGCCGGGTGTAGTTCAGCCCCAGCATTTT. Protein product: CATSRVGPGVVQPQHF.

The table lists this clone with a few counts. This rearrangement joins TRBV27 to TRBJ1-1, with no clear D. Trimming cost V 11 bases and J 4 bases, with 11 bases left between them. This CDR3 spans 11 amino acids. Looked up from germline, CDR1 is MNHEY and CDR2 is SMNVEV (reference sequence). The DNA of the CDR3 is TGTGCCCGAGTCGAGGGCACTGAAGCTTTCTTT. This sequence encodes CARVEGTEAFF.

The V gene is TRBV7-8, the J gene TRBJ2-1; TRBD1 matches 9 bases. Losses at the gene ends were 0 bases for V and 5 bases for J; bases not matched to a gene: 2. This CDR3 has 15 residues. Germline CDR1 is SGHVS and CDR2 is FQNEAQ. Written as DNA, the CDR3 is TGTGCCAGCAGCTTAGCGGGACAGGGTAACAATGAGCAGTTCTTC. Translation gives CASSLAGQGNNEQFF.

This clone showed up just a few times. The sample has other DNA sequences that encode this CDR3 too. J is TRBJ1-2 and V is TRBV30; D gene uncertain. The CDR3 is made up of 13 amino acids. V lost 0 bases to trimming and J lost 3 bases, with 8 bases between them. Per the germline V gene, CDR1 is GTSNPN and CDR2 is SVGIG (reference sequence). CDR3 nucleotide sequence: TGTGCCTGGAGTGTAGGCCGAGACTATGGCTACACCTTC. This translates into CAWSVGRDYGYTF.

This clone came up a few times. The genes are TRBV9 and TRBJ1-1; tentatively, D is TRBD1 (6 bases). This CDR3 has 15 amino acids. The germline V gene has CDR1 SGDLS and CDR2 YYNGEE. The ends were cut back, 0 bases at V and 3 bases at J, with 12 bases in the middle. DNA for the CDR3: TGTGCCAGCAGCGTAGCCGGGTCAGGGGACACTGAAGCTTTCTTT. Protein product: CASSVAGSGDTEAFF.

The chain uses TRBV7-9 and TRBJ2-7; weak D call: TRBD2 (5 bases). CDR3 length equals 14 residues. The V gene's germline CDR1 is SEHNR and CDR2 FQNEAQ (reference sequence). V lost 5 bases, J lost 0 bases, and 11 bases lay in between. The CDR3: CASSHPGTSYEQYF. The CDR3 region has the DNA TGTGCCAGCAGCCATCCGGGAACCTCCTACGAGCAGTACTTC.

On this clone: Different DNA sequences within this sample yield the same CDR3. The chain combines TRBV11-2 with TRBJ2-7; 8 bases map to TRBD1. The V segment lost 1 base and the J segment 2 bases; nucleotides outside the gene matches: 1. The germline V gene has CDR1 SGHAT and CDR2 FQNNGV. This CDR3 comprises 14 residues. The CDR3 DNA follows: TGTGCCAGCAGCTTAGGACAGGGGCCCTACGAGCAGTACTTC. Translation: CASSLGQGPYEQYF.

This chain uses TRBV9 with TRBJ2-1; 11 bases map to TRBD2. This CDR3 is 18 amino acids long. V gave up 3 bases and J gave up 3 bases; unmatched junction bases: 11. Germline values: CDR1 SGDLS, CDR2 YYNGEE. The CDR3 nucleotides read TGTGCCAGCAGCGCCACTAGCGGGGGCCCGGCTGACTACAATGAGCAGTTCTTC. Translating it yields CASSATSGGPADYNEQFF.

This clone showed up just a few times. CDR3 nucleotide sequence: TGTGCCAGCAGTGAAAGGGGTCAGGAGATGAACACTGAAGCTTTCTTT. This codes for CASSERGQEMNTEAFF. The chain links TRBV2 to TRBJ1-1, with a tentative D call TRBD1 (5 bases). The CDR3 has 16 residues. V lost 2 bases and J lost 0, with 13 bases in between. Germline-derived CDR1 and CDR2 are SNHLY and FYNNEI.

The gene calls are TRBV6-6 and TRBJ2-7, with 11 bases matching TRBD1. Germline CDR1 and CDR2: MNHNY and SVGAGI (reference sequence). V dropped 8 bases and J dropped 5; count of bases not matched to a gene: 8. CDR3 length: 14 residues. CDR3 loop: CASARRDRGNEQYF. The CDR3, as DNA: TGTGCCAGCGCGAGGCGGGACAGGGGGAACGAGCAGTACTTC.

This clone was seen only a few times. The J gene is TRBJ1-6, the V gene TRBV5-1; 10 nucleotides agree with TRBD1. This CDR3 region has 15 residues. In germline, CDR1 is SGHRS, CDR2 YFSETQ. The V gene end was trimmed by 0 bases and the J gene end by 10 bases; junction bases not matched to a gene: 4. CDR3 nucleotides: TGCGCCAGCAGCTTGGGGGACAGGGGAGGCTCACCCCTCCACTTT. It codes for CASSLGDRGGSPLHF.

The chain is built from TRBV2 and TRBJ2-5, with 12 bases fitting TRBD2. Trimming removed 3 bases from V and 2 bases from J; junction bases left unmatched: 4. CDR3 length: 16 residues. In germline, CDR1 is SNHLY, CDR2 FYNNEI. The DNA for the CDR3 is TGTGCCAGCAGTGATACTAGCGGGGGGCGACAAGAGACCCAGTACTTC. Encoded protein: CASSDTSGGRQETQYF.

The chain carries TRBV10-3 and TRBJ1-2; possible D gene TRBD1, 5 bases. Looked up from germline, CDR1 is ENHRY and CDR2 is SYGVKD. V was trimmed by 1 base and J by 1 base, leaving 13 bases between them. The CDR3 runs 16 residues. The chain's CDR3 is CAISEWGSRGNYGYTF. Written as DNA, the CDR3 is TGTGCCATCAGTGAGTGGGGCAGTAGAGGTAACTATGGCTACACCTTC.

The V gene is TRBV6-5, the J gene TRBJ1-5; the D is unclear. Looked up from germline, CDR1 is MNHEY and CDR2 is SVGAGI. Trimming removed 8 bases at V and 5 bases at J, with 16 bases between. The CDR3 has 14 residues. The CDR3 DNA reads TGTGCCAGCGCAAAGAAGGGTGGTGATCAGCCCCAGCATTTT. It yields the protein CASAKKGGDQPQHF.

The chain employs TRBV6-6 and TRBJ2-4, with 8 bases aligning to TRBD2. CDR1 MNHNY and CDR2 SVGAGI come from the germline V gene (reference sequence). The CDR3 runs 16 residues. The V segment lost 6 bases and the J segment 3 bases; nucleotides outside the gene matches: 10. The CDR3 here is CASRLSGGADKNIQYF. CDR3 in DNA: TGTGCCAGCAGACTATCGGGGGGGGCTGACAAAAACATTCAGTACTTC.

The V call is TRBV10-2, the J call TRBJ1-5; D remains unclear. V lost 6 bases and J lost 4, with 19 bases in between. Germline CDR1 is WSHSY and CDR2 is SAAADI. The CDR3 consists of 16 residues. The CDR3 region is CASRVGSFSGNQPQHF. In DNA form, the CDR3 reads TGCGCCAGCAGGGTCGGTAGTTTTTCGGGGAATCAGCCCCAGCATTTT.

In its sample, this clone was seen once. The CDR3 coding sequence is TGTGCCAGCAGCTTACAAAGAGGGTCTGAGACCCAGTACTTC. Translated, it gives CASSLQRGSETQYF. V gene TRBV7-2 combines with J gene TRBJ2-5, with a possible D match to TRBD2 (5 bases). The V and J ends lost 2 bases and 5 bases respectively, with 12 bases between them. The CDR3 is made up of 14 amino acids. Germline values: CDR1 SGHTA, CDR2 FQGNSA.

The rearrangement joins TRBV5-1 to TRBJ2-3, with 10 bases lining up with TRBD2. Germline CDR1 reads SGHRS; CDR2 reads YFSETQ. The CDR3 loop spans 15 amino acids. With V trimmed by 4 bases and J by 1 base, 3 bases remained unmatched. In nucleotides, the CDR3 is TGCGCCAGCAGCCTAGCGGGAGACGGCACAGATACGCAGTATTTT. Translating it yields CASSLAGDGTDTQYF.